This T cell receptor beta chain was obtained from a study of regulatory dendritic cells for organ transplantation. Study conclusions and caveats: Naive T cells showed high diversity, memory cells less, memory CD8+ least.

Regarding this clone: No antigen is known for it.

Germline CDR1 is LNHDA and CDR2 is SQIVND (reference sequence). The CDR3 consists of 14 residues. Trimming removed 6 bases from V and 0 bases from J, with 9 bases in between. TCRdb keeps only in-frame clones here, not all; method: immunoSEQ multiplex PCR. Among about 10,000 clones listed, 65% were seen once. Sorted T cells were CFSE-labeled and cultured five to six days with allogeneic regulatory or mature dendritic cells at 1:10. The sample taken for sequencing was naive CD4+ T cells from blood cultured with dendritic cells. The subset here: CD45RA+ naive T cells. The chain employs TRBV19 and TRBJ1-3; D gene ambiguous. The TCR originated in a human donor in good health. The CDR3 region is CASRDPSSGNTIYF. CDR3 bases: TGTGCCAGTAGAGATCCGAGCTCTGGAAACACCATATATTTT.